This T cell receptor beta chain originates from a study of a mutant IDH1 vaccine in newly diagnosed glioma. Turning to the study itself: Each patient was administered eight vaccinations, scheduled in weeks 1, 3, 5, 7, 11, 15, 19 and 23. Earlier treatment was radiotherapy, temozolomide, or both, with most getting both. Treated individuals were 62.5% male and roughly 40% female, averaging about 40 years of age.

Time point here: week 5, during vaccination. What each vaccine dose contained was 300 ug of mutant IDH1 20-mer peptide, accompanied by topical imiquimod. The CDR3 length is 16 residues. The V end lost 7 bases, the J end lost 5 bases, and 23 bases lay between the germline ends. Germline CDR1 and CDR2: LNHDA and SQIVND (reference sequence). The assay was immunoSEQ multiplex PCR, and TCRdb's table has in-frame clones only and misses some. The sample has about 38,000 clones; around 78% are singletons. About this clone: Its antigen is unidentified.

Study-wide results and caveats: Patients showed vaccine-induced immune responses at a rate of roughly 93%.

This receptor was identified in a man aged 35 to 55 with glioma. Here the sequenced sample was PBMCs, taken from a glioma patient whose treatment included an IDH1 peptide vaccine. V and J are TRBV19 and TRBJ1-2; possible D gene TRBD1, 5 bases. The CDR3 loop reads CASKDFSSRVGYGYTF. The DNA of the CDR3 is TGTGCCAGTAAGGATTTCTCGAGCAGGGTCGGATATGGCTACACCTTC.